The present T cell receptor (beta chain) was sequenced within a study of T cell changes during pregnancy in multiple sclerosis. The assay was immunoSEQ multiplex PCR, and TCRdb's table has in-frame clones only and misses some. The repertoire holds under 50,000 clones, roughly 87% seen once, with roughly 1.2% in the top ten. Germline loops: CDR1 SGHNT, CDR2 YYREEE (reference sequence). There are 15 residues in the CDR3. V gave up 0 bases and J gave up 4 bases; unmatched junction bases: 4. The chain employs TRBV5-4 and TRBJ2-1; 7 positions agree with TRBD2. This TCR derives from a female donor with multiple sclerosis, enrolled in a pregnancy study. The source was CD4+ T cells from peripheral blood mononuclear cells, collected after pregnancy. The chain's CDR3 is CASSLALASYNEQFF. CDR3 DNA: TGTGCCAGCAGCTTGGCACTAGCGTCTTACAATGAGCAGTTCTTC.